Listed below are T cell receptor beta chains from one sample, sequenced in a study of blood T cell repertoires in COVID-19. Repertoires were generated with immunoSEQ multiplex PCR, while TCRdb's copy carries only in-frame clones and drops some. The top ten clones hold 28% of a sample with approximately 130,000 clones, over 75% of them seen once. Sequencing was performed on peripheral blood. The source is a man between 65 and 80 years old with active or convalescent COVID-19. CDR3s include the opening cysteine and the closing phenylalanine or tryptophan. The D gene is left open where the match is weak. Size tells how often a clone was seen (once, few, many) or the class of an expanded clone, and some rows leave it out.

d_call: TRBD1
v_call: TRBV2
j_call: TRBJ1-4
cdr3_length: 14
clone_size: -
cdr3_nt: TGTGCCAGCCGCCTTACAGGGGGGGAGGAAAAACTGTTTTTT
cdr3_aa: CASRLTGGEEKLFF

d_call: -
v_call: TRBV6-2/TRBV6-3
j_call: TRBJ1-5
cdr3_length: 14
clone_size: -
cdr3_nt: TGTGCCAGCAGTTTGGTCTGGGGGGAGCAGCCCCAGCATTTT
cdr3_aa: CASSLVWGEQPQHF

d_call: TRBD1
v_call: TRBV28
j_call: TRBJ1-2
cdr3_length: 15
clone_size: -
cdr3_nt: TGTGCCAGCAGTTTCGGACAGGGAGGGAGCTATGGCTACACCTTC
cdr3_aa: CASSFGQGGSYGYTF

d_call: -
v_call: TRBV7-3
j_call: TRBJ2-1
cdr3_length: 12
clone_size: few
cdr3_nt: TGTGCCAGCAGCTTAGTAGGAGCTGAGCAGTTCTTC
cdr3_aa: CASSLVGAEQFF

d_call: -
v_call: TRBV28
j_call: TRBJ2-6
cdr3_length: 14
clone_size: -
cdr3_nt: TGTGCCAGCACGGACAGCTCTGGGGCCAACGTCCTGACTTTC
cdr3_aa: CASTDSSGANVLTF

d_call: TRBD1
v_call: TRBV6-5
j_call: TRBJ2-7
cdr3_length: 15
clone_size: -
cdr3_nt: TGTGCCAGCAGTTACGGGACAGGGGGAGCCTACGAGCAGTACTTC
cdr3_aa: CASSYGTGGAYEQYF

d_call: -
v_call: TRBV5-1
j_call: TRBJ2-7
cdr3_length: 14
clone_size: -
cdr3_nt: TGCGCCAGCAGCGAGGGGGGGCTAGGGTACGAGCAGTACTTC
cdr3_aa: CASSEGGLGYEQYF

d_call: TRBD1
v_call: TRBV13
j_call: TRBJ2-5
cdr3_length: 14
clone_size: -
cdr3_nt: TGTGCCAGCAGCCCAGGACAGGGAGGAGAGACCCAGTACTTC
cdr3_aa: CASSPGQGGETQYF

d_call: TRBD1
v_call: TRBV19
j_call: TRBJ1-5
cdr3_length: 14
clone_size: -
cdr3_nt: TGTGCCAGTACTTGGGACAGGGTGGGTCAGCCCCAGCATTTT
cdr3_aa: CASTWDRVGQPQHF

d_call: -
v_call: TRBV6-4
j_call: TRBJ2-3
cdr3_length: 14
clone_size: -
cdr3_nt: TGTGCCAGCAGTGACTCTGACCAAATCGGGGCGCAGTATTTT
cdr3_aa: CASSDSDQIGAQYF

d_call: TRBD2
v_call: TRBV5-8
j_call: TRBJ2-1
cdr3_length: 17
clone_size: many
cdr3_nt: TGTGCCAGCAGCTTGGATTCTGCGGGAGGTTGGGTGAATGAGCAGTTCTTC
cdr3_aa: CASSLDSAGGWVNEQFF

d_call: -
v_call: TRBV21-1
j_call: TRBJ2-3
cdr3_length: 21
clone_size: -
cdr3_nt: TGTGCCAGCAGCAAAGGGGTTCGGGCTAGCGAGAAAATACGCGTCACAGATACGCAGTATTTT
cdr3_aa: CASSKGVRASEKIRVTDTQYF

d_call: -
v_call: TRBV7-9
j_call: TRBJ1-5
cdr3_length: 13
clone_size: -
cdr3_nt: TGTGCCAGCAGCTCCGGGGGTGAGCGGCCCCAGCATTTT
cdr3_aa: CASSSGGERPQHF

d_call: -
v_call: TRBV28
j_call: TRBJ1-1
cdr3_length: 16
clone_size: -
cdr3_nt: TGTGCCAGCAGCTCTTGGGGCAACGGCAGGGACACTGAAGCTTTCTTT
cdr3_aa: CASSSWGNGRDTEAFF

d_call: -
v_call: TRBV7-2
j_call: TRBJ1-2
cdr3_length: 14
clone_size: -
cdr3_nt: TGTGCCAGCAGCTTAATGATAGTAAACTATGGCTACACCTTC
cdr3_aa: CASSLMIVNYGYTF

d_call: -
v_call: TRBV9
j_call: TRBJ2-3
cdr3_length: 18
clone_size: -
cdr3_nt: TGTGCCAGCAGCACCATGCCCCAGGGGCCCCTACTTTCAGATACGCAGTATTTT
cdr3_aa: CASSTMPQGPLLSDTQYF

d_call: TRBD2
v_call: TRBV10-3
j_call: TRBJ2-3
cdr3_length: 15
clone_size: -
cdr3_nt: TGTGCCATCAGTGATCGGGGGGGTGCAGGAGATACGCAGTATTTT
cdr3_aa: CAISDRGGAGDTQYF

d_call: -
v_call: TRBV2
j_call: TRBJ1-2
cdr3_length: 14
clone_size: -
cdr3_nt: TGTGCCAGCAGTGCTGGAATCCAGGTTTTCGGCTACACCTTC
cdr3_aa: CASSAGIQVFGYTF

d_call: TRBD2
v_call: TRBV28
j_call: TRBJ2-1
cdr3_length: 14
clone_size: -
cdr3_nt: TGTGCCAGCAGTTACTGGGCTAGCGGGGCAGAGCAGTTCTTC
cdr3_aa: CASSYWASGAEQFF

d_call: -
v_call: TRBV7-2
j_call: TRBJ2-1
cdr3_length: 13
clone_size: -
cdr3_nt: TGTGCCAGCAGCTCCCGGGACTACAATGAGCAGTTCTTC
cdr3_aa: CASSSRDYNEQFF

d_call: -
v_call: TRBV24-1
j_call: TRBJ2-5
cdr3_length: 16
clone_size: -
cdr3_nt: TGTGCCACCAGTGATTTTGGCAGGGACATTGAAGAGACCCAGTACTTC
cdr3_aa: CATSDFGRDIEETQYF

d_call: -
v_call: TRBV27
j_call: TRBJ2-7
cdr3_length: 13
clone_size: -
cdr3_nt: TGTGCCAGCAGTTTAGGGCCCCAGTACGAGCAGTACTTC
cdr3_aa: CASSLGPQYEQYF

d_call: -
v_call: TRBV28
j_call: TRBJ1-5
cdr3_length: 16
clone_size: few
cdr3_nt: TGTGCCAGCAGTTTATTAGGATGGGGGGTTCGTCAGCCCCAGCATTTT
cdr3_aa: CASSLLGWGVRQPQHF

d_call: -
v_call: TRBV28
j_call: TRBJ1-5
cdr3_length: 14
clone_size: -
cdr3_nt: TGTGCCAGCAGTCGGACACTACGCAATCAGCCCCAGCATTTT
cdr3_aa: CASSRTLRNQPQHF

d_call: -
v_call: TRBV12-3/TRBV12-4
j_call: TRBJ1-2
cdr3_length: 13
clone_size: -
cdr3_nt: TGTGCCAGCAGTTTAGACAGCAGATATGGCTACACCTTC
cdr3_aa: CASSLDSRYGYTF

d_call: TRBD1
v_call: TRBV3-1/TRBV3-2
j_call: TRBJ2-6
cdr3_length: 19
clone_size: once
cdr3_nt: TGTGCCAGCAGCCTGAGGGGGCTGGGGGCCCTCTCTGGGGCCAACGTCCTGACTTTC
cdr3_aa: CASSLRGLGALSGANVLTF

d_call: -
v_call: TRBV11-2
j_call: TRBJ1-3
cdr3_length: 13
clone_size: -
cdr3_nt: TGTGCCAGCAGCTTAGAAGCGGGAAACACCATATATTTT
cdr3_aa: CASSLEAGNTIYF

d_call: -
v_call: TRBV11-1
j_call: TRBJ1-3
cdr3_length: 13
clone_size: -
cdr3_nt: TGTGCCAGCAGCTTAGATCCGGGAAACACCATATATTTT
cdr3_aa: CASSLDPGNTIYF

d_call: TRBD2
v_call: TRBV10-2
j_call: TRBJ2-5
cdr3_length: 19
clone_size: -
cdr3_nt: TGCGCCAGCAGTGACGGGGGACTAGCGGGACCCCTGTACCAAGAGACCCAGTACTTC
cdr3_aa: CASSDGGLAGPLYQETQYF

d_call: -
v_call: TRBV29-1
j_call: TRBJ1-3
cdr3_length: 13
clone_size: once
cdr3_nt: TGCAGCGTTGACGTCGGGGCTGGAAACACCATATATTTT
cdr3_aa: CSVDVGAGNTIYF

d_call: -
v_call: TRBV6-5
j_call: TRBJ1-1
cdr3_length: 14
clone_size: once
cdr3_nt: TGTGCCAGCAGTTACGGGGGAGGCGACACTGAAGCTTTCTTT
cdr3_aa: CASSYGGGDTEAFF

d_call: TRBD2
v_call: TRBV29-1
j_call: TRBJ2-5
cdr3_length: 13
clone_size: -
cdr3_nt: TGCAGCGTCAGAGCGGGAGGGGGAGAGACCCAGTACTTC
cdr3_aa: CSVRAGGGETQYF

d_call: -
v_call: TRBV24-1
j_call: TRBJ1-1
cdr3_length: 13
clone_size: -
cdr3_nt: TGTGCCACCAGTTCGGCAGGGAACACTGAAGCTTTCTTT
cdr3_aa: CATSSAGNTEAFF

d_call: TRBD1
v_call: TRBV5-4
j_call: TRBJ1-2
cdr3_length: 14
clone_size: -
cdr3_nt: TGTGCCAGCAGCCCAGGGACAGTAAACTATGGCTACACCTTC
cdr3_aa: CASSPGTVNYGYTF

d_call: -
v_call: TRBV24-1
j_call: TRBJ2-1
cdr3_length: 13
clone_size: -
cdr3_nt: TGTGCCACCAGTGATTCTCACAGGTGGGAGCAGTTCTTC
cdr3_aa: CATSDSHRWEQFF

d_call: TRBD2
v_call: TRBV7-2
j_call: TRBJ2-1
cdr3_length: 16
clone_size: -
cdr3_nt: TGTGCCAGCAGCTTAGGGCACGGGAGGGCCCGGGGGGAGCAGTTCTTC
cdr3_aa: CASSLGHGRARGEQFF

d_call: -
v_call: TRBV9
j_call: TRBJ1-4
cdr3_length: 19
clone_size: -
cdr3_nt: TGTGCCAGCAGCCCCCGCGGGGCTACAGTGACCCTACCTAATGAAAAACTGTTTTTT
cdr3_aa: CASSPRGATVTLPNEKLFF

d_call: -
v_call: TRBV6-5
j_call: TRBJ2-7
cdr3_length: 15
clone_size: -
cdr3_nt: TGTGCCAGCAGTTACTCGACGGGGGTTGGGTACGAGCAGTACTTC
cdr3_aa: CASSYSTGVGYEQYF

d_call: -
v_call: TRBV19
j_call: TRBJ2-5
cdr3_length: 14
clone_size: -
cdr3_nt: TGTGCCAGTAGTATAGGACTAGAGCAAGAGACCCAGTACTTC
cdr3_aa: CASSIGLEQETQYF

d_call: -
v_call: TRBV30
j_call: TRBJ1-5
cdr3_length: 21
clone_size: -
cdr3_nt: TGTGCCTGGAGCCACCAAACCCGAACAGGGCCTAGCCCAAAAGGCCATCAGCCCCAGCATTTT
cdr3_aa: CAWSHQTRTGPSPKGHQPQHF

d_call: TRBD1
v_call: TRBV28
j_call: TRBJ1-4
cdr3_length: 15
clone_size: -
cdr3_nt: TGTGCCAGCAGTTCGCCCGGGACAGGGTACGAAAAACTGTTTTTT
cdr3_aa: CASSSPGTGYEKLFF

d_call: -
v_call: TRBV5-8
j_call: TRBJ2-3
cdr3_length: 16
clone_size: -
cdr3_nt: TGTGCCAGCAGGCCGGGAGGGGACAGGGACAGAGATACGCAGTATTTT
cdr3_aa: CASRPGGDRDRDTQYF